Listed here are 6 T cell receptor beta chains from one sample, sequenced in a study of T cell repertoires in cytomegalovirus infection. For these receptors, no antigen is known. TCRdb re-analysed the reads in MiXCR, keeping a single row per CDR3 protein. The sample has about 920,000 distinct CDR3 sequences; 25% to 40% are singletons. This specimen was cultured CD8+ T cells from PBMCs, taken from culture after CMV antigen stimulation. The receptors stem from a human donor in good health (CMV status not recorded). Some clones in this sample may be carry-over from other donors' samples.

This clonotype was recorded at least ten times. V usage is TRBV7-2 and J usage is TRBJ1-2; D possibly corresponds to TRBD1 (5 bases). V was trimmed by 11 bases and J by 4 bases, leaving 11 bases between them. Germline lookup yields CDR1 SGHTA and CDR2 FQGNSA. The CDR3 extends over 11 amino acids. The CDR3, as DNA: TGTGCCTTGAGGGGATTCTATGGCTACACCTTC. Translation: CALRGFYGYTF.

The chain links TRBV13 to TRBJ1-1, with a possible D match to TRBD1 (5 bases). Looked up from germline, CDR1 is PRHDT and CDR2 is FYEKMQ (reference sequence). Trimming pared 6 bases from V and 3 bases from J, leaving 11 bases between. The CDR3 sequence is 13 residues long. CDR3 coding DNA: TGTGCCAGCAGTGGGGGGACGTACACTGAAGCTTTCTTT. This sequence encodes CASSGGTYTEAFF.

The table lists this clonotype with a few counts. The rearrangement links TRBV7-9 to TRBJ2-7, with D unclear. Germline V CDR1 and CDR2: SEHNR, FQNEAQ (reference sequence). CDR3 length equals 11 residues. The V gene lost 8 bases and the J gene lost 0 bases, with 5 bases spanning the gap. The CDR3: CASASSYEQYV. The CDR3 DNA follows: TGTGCCAGCGCCAGCTCCTACGAGCAGTACGTC.

The CDR3 DNA is TGTGCCAGTAGTATAGTGTACGGTTGGGAAGCGGGGGAATACAATGAGCAGTTCTTC. Its translation is CASSIVYGWEAGEYNEQFF. The chain joins TRBV19 to TRBJ2-1; TRBD2 matches 8 bases. The germline CDR1 and CDR2 sequences are LNHDA and SQIVND (reference sequence). The CDR3 extends over 19 amino acids. After removal of 1 base from V and 4 bases from J, the junction contained 15 bases not matched to a gene.

This sequence joins TRBV12-3 or TRBV12-4 and TRBJ2-2; D is ambiguous. The CDR3 runs 16 residues. The V and J ends lost 5 bases and 0 bases respectively, with 13 bases between them. The CDR3 DNA is TGTGCCAGCAGTAAACCAGACCTTCCGAACACCGGGGAGCTGTTTTTT. The encoded protein is CASSKPDLPNTGELFF.

This clonotype was counted many times. V usage is TRBV7-3 and J usage is TRBJ1-1; the D gene is possibly TRBD1 (5 bases). The germline CDR1 and CDR2 sequences are SGHTA and FQGTGA. This CDR3 is 14 amino acids long. V dropped 7 bases and J dropped 6 bases, with 18 bases sitting between them. CDR3 in DNA: TGTGCCAGCAACCCGGACACGGGGCGATCTGAAGCTTTCTTT. This codes for CASNPDTGRSEAFF.